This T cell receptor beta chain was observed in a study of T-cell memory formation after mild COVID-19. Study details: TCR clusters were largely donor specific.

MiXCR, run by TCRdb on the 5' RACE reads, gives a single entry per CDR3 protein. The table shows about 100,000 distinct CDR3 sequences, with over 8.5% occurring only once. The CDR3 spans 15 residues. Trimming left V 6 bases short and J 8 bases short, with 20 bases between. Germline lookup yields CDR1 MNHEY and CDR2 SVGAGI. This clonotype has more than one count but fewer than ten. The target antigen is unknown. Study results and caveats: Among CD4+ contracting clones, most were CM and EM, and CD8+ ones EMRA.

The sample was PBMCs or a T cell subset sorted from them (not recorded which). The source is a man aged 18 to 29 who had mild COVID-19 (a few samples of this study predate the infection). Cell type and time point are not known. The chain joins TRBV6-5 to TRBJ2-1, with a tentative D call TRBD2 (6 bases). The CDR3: CASSGRGLLAYEQFF. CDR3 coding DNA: TGTGCCAGCAGCGGGCGGGGATTACTAGCTTATGAGCAGTTCTTC.